The 16 T cell receptor beta chains presented below share a single source sample, sequenced in a study of OX40 agonist ivuxolimab in advanced cancers. Repertoires were generated with immunoSEQ multiplex PCR, while TCRdb's copy carries only in-frame clones and drops some. Among approximately 45,000 clones, 70% to 90% were seen once, and the ten largest hold just under 15%. The sample in question was CD4+ or CD8+ T cells sorted from blood, obtained in a trial of the OX40 agonist ivuxolimab. These receptors originate from an adult with an advanced solid tumor such as melanoma, head and neck, liver or kidney cancer.

The chain links TRBV7-6 to TRBJ2-2; 8 nucleotides agree with TRBD2. The CDR3 sequence is 15 residues long. The junction had 2 bases not matched to a gene; V was cut back by 4 bases and J by 1 base. Germline loops: CDR1 SGHVS, CDR2 FNYEAQ. The CDR3 coding sequence is TGTGCCAGCAGCTCTACTAGCGGGAACACCGGGGAGCTGTTTTTT. It is translated as CASSSTSGNTGELFF.

This sequence joins TRBV2 and TRBJ1-6; no reliable D call. CDR3 length equals 11 residues. The V gene's germline CDR1 is SNHLY and CDR2 FYNNEI. V was pared by 7 bases and J by 7 bases, with 5 bases between. CDR3 region: CASTPNSPLHF. DNA for the CDR3: TGTGCCAGCACTCCCAATTCACCCCTCCACTTT.

This sequence joins TRBV4-3 and TRBJ2-3; D ambiguous. The length of the CDR3 is 16 residues. Germline assignment: CDR1 LGHNA and CDR2 YSLEER. V lost 0 bases to trimming and J lost 1 base, with 11 bases between them. The CDR3 nucleotides read TGCGCCAGCAGCCAAGATCTAACAGCCCGCACAGATACGCAGTATTTT. It codes for CASSQDLTARTDTQYF.

This chain joins TRBV11-2 and TRBJ1-1; 9 nucleotides agree with TRBD1. Germline V CDR1 and CDR2: SGHAT, FQNNGV. Unmatched junction bases numbered 4, after V lost 4 bases and J lost 4 bases. CDR3 length: 14 amino acids. CDR3 protein: CASSSGQGSTEAFF. DNA of the CDR3: TGTGCCAGCAGCTCGGGACAGGGAAGCACTGAAGCTTTCTTT.

The J gene is TRBJ2-1, the V gene TRBV19, with 10 nucleotides matching TRBD2. Per the germline V gene, CDR1 is LNHDA and CDR2 is SQIVND (reference sequence). J gave up 4 bases and V 1 base, and 4 bases lay outside the gene matches. This CDR3 has 16 amino acids. The CDR3 DNA reads TGTGCCAGTAGTATAGTAACTAGCGGGATATACAATGAGCAGTTCTTC. It is translated as CASSIVTSGIYNEQFF.

The chain has TRBV7-6 and TRBJ2-1, with 10 bases that match TRBD2. The CDR3 is 18 residues long. CDR1 SGHVS and CDR2 FNYEAQ come from the germline V gene. V was clipped by 1 base and J by 7 bases; unmatched bases: 13. The CDR3 nucleotides read TGTGCCAGCAGCTTAGGGGCGGGAGCGGGAGGGCCGGTTAATGAGCAGTTCTTC. The encoded protein is CASSLGAGAGGPVNEQFF.

J is TRBJ2-7 and V is TRBV18, with 8 bases fitting TRBD1. J lost 4 bases, V lost 4 bases, and 12 bases had no gene match. Germline values: CDR1 KGHSH, CDR2 LQKENI. The CDR3 sequence is 16 residues long. As DNA, the CDR3 is TGTGCCAGCTCACACGGCGGCGAGACAGGGGAATACGAGCAGTACTTC. Its translation is CASSHGGETGEYEQYF.

Sample share makes this clone medium-sized (0.01 to 0.1%). A read error may account for a junction end that differs from germline. The chain recombines TRBV4-2 with TRBJ2-1; 9 bases are shared with TRBD2. CDR1 is LGHNA and CDR2 is YNFKEQ in the germline V gene. This CDR3 is 13 amino acids long. The CDR3 region is CASSQIASGETLF. Here the CDR3 DNA reads TGTGCCAGCAGCCAAATTGCTAGCGGGGAAACTCTCTTC.

The chain recombines TRBV7-9 with TRBJ2-7; D gene unclear. This CDR3 contains 13 residues. In germline, CDR1 is SEHNR, CDR2 FQNEAQ (reference sequence). V was trimmed by 2 bases and J by 2 bases, leaving 7 bases between them. CDR3 region: CASSLFGAYEQYF. CDR3 DNA sequence: TGTGCCAGCAGCTTATTTGGAGCCTACGAGCAGTACTTC.

CDR3 in DNA: TGCGCCAGCAGCTCCGGGACTTATTCTGGAAACACCATATATTTT. It is translated as CASSSGTYSGNTIYF. The chain has TRBV5-1 and TRBJ1-3; D might be TRBD1 (5 bases). Germline CDR1 is SGHRS and CDR2 is YFSETQ. Between the trimmed V and J ends, which lost 3 bases and 1 base, there was a span of 11 bases. This CDR3 has 15 residues.

CDR3 region: CASRALTSGGAIIQFF. The CDR3 coding sequence is TGTGCCAGCAGGGCCTTGACTAGCGGGGGGGCCATCATTCAGTTCTTC. This sequence joins TRBV27 and TRBJ2-1, with 14 bases lining up with TRBD2. CDR1 is MNHEY, CDR2 SMNVEV, per germline (reference sequence). This CDR3 spans 16 amino acids. The V segment lost 6 bases and the J segment 13 bases; nucleotides outside the gene matches: 14.

The chain links TRBV5-1 to TRBJ2-1, with TRBD2 matching 11 bases. Germline V gene lookup returns CDR1 SGHRS and CDR2 YFSETQ. The V and J ends lost 4 bases and 4 bases, in that order; junction bases with no gene match: 4. The length of the CDR3 is 15 residues. The CDR3 protein is CASSKTSGEYNEQFF. CDR3 bases: TGCGCCAGCAGCAAGACTAGCGGGGAGTACAATGAGCAGTTCTTC.

The rearrangement joins TRBV28 to TRBJ1-5; the match to TRBD1 covers 8 bases. Germline values: CDR1 MDHEN, CDR2 SYDVKM. This CDR3 region has 16 residues. V lost 4 bases and J lost 2; bases outside the gene matches: 7. The CDR3 bases are TGTGCCAGCAGTTCATCCCAGGGGGCTCGCAATCAGCCCCAGCATTTT. It codes for CASSSSQGARNQPQHF.

The chain has TRBV29-1 and TRBJ1-1; a possible D gene is TRBD1 (5 bases). Germline CDR1 and CDR2: SQVTM and ANQGSEA. Trimming left V 4 bases short and J 7 bases short, with 13 bases between. This CDR3 contains 12 residues. The CDR3 DNA sequence: TGCAGCGTTGTCGGACGGGGCTTTGAAGCTTTCTTT. Its translation is CSVVGRGFEAFF. The full variable domain, rest sourced from reference TRBV29-1 and TRBJ1-1, is SAVISQKPSRDICQRGTSLTIQCQVDSQVTMMFWYRQQPGQSLTLIATANQGSEATYESGFVIDKFPISRPNLTFSTLTVSNMSPEDSSIYLCSVVGRGFEAFFGQGTRLTVV.

V is TRBV10-2 and J is TRBJ2-7, with 8 bases matching TRBD2. Germline CDR1 and CDR2: WSHSY and SAAADI. This CDR3 has 16 amino acids. Trimming took 2 bases from V and 3 from J; bases not matched to a gene: 9. The CDR3, as DNA: TGCGCCAGCAGTGAGGTTGGACTAGCTAATAACTACGAGCAGTACGTC. It codes for CASSEVGLANNYEQYV.

The chain links TRBV27 to TRBJ1-1; D unclear. Per the germline V gene, CDR1 is MNHEY and CDR2 is SMNVEV (reference sequence). The CDR3 runs 12 residues. The V end was cut by 5 bases, the J end by 4 bases, with 8 bases between. In nucleotides, the CDR3 is TGTGCCAGCAGTGTGGGAGGCACTGAAGCTTTCTTT. Its translation: CASSVGGTEAFF.